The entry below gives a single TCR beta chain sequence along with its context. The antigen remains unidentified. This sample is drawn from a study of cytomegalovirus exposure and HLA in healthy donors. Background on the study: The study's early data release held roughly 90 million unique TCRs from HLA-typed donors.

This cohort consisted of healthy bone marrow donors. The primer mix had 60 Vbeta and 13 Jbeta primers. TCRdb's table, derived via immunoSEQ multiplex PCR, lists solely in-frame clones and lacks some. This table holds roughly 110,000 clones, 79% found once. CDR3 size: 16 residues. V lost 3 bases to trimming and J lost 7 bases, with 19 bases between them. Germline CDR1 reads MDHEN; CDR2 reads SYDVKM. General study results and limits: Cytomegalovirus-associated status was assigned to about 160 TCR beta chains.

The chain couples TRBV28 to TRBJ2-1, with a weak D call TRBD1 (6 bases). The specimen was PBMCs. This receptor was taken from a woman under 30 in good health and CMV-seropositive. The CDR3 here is CASSFRSVLGGNEQFF. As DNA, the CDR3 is TGTGCCAGCAGTTTTAGGTCGGTCCTAGGGGGAAATGAGCAGTTCTTC.